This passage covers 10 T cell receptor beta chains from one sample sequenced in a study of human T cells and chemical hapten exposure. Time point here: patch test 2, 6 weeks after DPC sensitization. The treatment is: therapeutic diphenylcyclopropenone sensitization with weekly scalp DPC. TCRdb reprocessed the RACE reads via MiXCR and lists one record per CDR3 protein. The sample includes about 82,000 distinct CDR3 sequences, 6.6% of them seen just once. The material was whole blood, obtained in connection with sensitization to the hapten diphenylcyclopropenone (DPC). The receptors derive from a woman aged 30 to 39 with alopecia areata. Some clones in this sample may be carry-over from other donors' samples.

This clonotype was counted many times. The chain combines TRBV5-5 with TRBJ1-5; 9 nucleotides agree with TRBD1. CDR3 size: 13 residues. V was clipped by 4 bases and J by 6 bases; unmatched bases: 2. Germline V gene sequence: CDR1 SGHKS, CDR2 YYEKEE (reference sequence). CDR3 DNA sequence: TGTGCCAGCAGCCTGACAGGGGGTCAGCCCCAGCATTTT. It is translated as CASSLTGGQPQHF. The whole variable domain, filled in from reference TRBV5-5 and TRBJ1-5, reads DAGVTQSPTHLIKTRGQQVTLRCSPISGHKSVSWYQQVLGQGPQFIFQYYEKEERGRGNFPDRFSARQFPNYSSELNVNALLLGDSALYLCASSLTGGQPQHFGDGTRLSIL.

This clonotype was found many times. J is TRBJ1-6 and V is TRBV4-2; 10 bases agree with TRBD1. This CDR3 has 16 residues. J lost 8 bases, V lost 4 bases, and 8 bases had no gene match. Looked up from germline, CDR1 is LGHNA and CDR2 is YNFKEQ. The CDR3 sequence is CASSRVSGTGDSPLHF. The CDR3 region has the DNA TGTGCCAGCAGCCGCGTGAGCGGGACAGGGGATTCACCCCTCCACTTT.

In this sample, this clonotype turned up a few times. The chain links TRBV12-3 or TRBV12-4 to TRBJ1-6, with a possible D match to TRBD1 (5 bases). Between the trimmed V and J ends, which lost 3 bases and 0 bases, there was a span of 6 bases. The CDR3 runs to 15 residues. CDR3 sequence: CASSLTASYNSPLHF. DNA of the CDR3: TGTGCCAGCAGTTTGACAGCCTCCTATAATTCACCCCTCCACTTT.

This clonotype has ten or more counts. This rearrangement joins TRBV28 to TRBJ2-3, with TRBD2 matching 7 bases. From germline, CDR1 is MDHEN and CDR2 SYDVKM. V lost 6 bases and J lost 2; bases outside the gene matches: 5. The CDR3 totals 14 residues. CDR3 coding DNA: TGTGCCAGCAGGTCAGCGGGGCACACAGATACGCAGTATTTT. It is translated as CASRSAGHTDTQYF.

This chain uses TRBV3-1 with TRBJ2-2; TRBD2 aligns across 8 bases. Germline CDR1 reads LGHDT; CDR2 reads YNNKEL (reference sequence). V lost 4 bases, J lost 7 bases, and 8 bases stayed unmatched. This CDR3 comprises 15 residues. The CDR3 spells CASSPPRGGGGELFF. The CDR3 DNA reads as TGTGCCAGCAGCCCCCCTCGGGGGGGCGGCGGGGAGCTGTTTTTT.

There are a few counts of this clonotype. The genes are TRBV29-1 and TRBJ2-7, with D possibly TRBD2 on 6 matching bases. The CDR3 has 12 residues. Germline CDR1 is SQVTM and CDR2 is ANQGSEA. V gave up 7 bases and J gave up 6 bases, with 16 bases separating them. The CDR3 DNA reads TGCAGCGGGGCCGGAGGGGTCGGCGAGCAGTACTTC. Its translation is CSGAGGVGEQYF.

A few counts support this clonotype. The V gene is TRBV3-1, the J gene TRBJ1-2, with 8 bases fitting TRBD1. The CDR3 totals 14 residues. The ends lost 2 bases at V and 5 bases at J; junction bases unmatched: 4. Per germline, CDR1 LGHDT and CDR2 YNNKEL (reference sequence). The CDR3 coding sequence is TGTGCCAGCAGCCAACAGGGGGCGGAGTATGGCTACACCTTC. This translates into CASSQQGAEYGYTF. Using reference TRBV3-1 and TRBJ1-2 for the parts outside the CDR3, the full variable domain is DTAVSQTPKYLVTQMGNDKSIKCEQNLGHDTMYWYKQDSKKFLKIMFSYNNKELIINETVPNRFSPKSPDKAHLNLHINSLELGDSAVYFCASSQQGAEYGYTFGSGTRLTVV.

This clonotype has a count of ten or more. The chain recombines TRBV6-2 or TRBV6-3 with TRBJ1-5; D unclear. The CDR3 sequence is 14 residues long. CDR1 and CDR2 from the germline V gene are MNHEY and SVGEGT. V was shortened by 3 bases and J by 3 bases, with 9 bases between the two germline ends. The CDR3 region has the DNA TGTGCCAGCAGTTATGGGGAGCTCAATCAGCCCCAGCATTTT. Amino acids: CASSYGELNQPQHF.

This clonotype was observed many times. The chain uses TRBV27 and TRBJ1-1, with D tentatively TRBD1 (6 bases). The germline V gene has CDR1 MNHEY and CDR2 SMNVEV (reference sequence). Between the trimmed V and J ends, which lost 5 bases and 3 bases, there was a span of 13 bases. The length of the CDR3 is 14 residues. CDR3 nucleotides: TGTGCCAGCAGTGTACAGGGAAGGCACACTGAAGCTTTCTTT. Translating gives CASSVQGRHTEAFF.

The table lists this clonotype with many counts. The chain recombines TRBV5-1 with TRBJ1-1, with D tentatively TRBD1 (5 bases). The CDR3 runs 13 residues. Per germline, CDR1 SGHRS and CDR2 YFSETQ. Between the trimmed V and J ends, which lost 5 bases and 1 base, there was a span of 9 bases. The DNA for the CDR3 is TGCGCCAGCAGAGCTACAGGGAACACTGAAGCTTTCTTT. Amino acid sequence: CASRATGNTEAFF.